The 24 T cell receptor beta chains given below trace back to one sample, sequenced in a study of blood T cell repertoires in COVID-19. Sequenced by immunoSEQ multiplex PCR; TCRdb stores in-frame clones only, minus some. Here the sample spans approximately 14,000 clones, more than 75% being singletons. The sample taken for sequencing was peripheral blood. Source of these receptors: a human donor in a cohort sampled during active COVID-19.

In DNA form, the CDR3 reads TGTGCCAGCAGCATAACTAGCGAAAGCCCAGATACGCAGTATTTT. It translates to CASSITSESPDTQYF. The rearrangement joins TRBV5-6 to TRBJ2-3, with 7 bases matching TRBD2. The germline V gene encodes CDR1 SGHDT and CDR2 YYEEEE. With 4 bases clipped from V and 4 bases from J, the junction kept 9 bases outside the gene matches. This CDR3 has 15 amino acids.

The chain uses TRBV12-3 or TRBV12-4 and TRBJ1-2, with 7 bases fitting TRBD1. The V gene end was trimmed by 7 bases and the J gene end by 8 bases; junction bases not matched to a gene: 10. The CDR3 contains 13 residues. The CDR3 nucleotides read TGTGCCAGCACCCCGACAGGGAACTGGGGCTACACCTTC. It yields the protein CASTPTGNWGYTF.

This chain uses TRBV6-5 with TRBJ1-2; D is possibly TRBD1 (6 bases). Germline CDR1 is MNHEY and CDR2 is SVGAGI. This CDR3 contains 11 residues. Trimming left V 8 bases short and J 8 bases short, with 12 bases between. The CDR3 is CASQGFEGYTF. Written as DNA, the CDR3 is TGTGCCAGCCAGGGGTTTGAGGGCTACACCTTC.

The chain is built from TRBV27 and TRBJ2-7, with unresolved D. Germline CDR1 MNHEY, CDR2 SMNVEV (reference sequence). V lost 0 bases and J lost 6, with 15 bases in between. This CDR3 region has 15 residues. The DNA of the CDR3 is TGTGCCAGCAGTTTATCGACAAGTGGATTTGGCGAGCAGTACTTC. Translating gives CASSLSTSGFGEQYF.

This clone has only a few counts. The V call is TRBV28, the J call TRBJ1-5; TRBD1 is a possible D gene (6 bases). V lost 6 bases and J lost 2, with 17 bases in between. There are 16 residues in the CDR3. Germline V lookup: CDR1 MDHEN, CDR2 SYDVKM. The CDR3 nucleotides read TGTGCCAGCAGCCCCAGGGGCGGCGGCGGCAATCAGCCCCAGCATTTT. Translated, it gives CASSPRGGGGNQPQHF.

The sample holds one count of this clone. The J gene is TRBJ2-5, the V gene TRBV6-5, with 10 bases aligning to TRBD1. The germline V gene has CDR1 MNHEY and CDR2 SVGAGI. Trimming at V came to 5 bases and at J to 0 bases, leaving 3 bases not matched to a gene. This CDR3 has 15 residues. CDR3: CASSRGQGYQETQYF. The CDR3 nucleotides read TGTGCCAGCAGTCGGGGACAGGGGTACCAAGAGACCCAGTACTTC.

The chain links TRBV4-1 to TRBJ2-1, with a weak D call TRBD1 (6 bases). Germline V gives CDR1 MGHRA, CDR2 YSYEKL. V shed 0 bases and J shed 6 bases, with 12 bases lying between them. CDR3 length equals 15 residues. This CDR3 reads CASSQEDRPSNEQFF. In nucleotides, the CDR3 is TGCGCCAGCAGCCAAGAGGACAGACCTTCCAATGAGCAGTTCTTC.

The CDR3 protein is CASKGAPYEQYF. For the CDR3, the DNA is TGTGCCAGCAAGGGGGCCCCCTACGAGCAGTACTTC. The chain joins TRBV2 to TRBJ2-7, with 7 bases aligning to TRBD1. CDR1 SNHLY and CDR2 FYNNEI come from the germline V gene. V shed 7 bases, J shed 2 bases, and the junction held 2 bases outside the gene matches. CDR3 length equals 12 residues.

This clone was detected only once. The chain is built from TRBV19 and TRBJ2-1; maybe TRBD2 (5 bases). The germline V and J ends were trimmed by 5 bases and 12 bases, with 20 bases remaining between them. CDR1 LNHDA and CDR2 SQIVND come from the germline V gene (reference sequence). The CDR3 spans 14 residues. CDR3 loop: CASSLSGESYGQFF. The CDR3 nucleotides are TGTGCCAGTAGTCTTAGTGGGGAGTCCTATGGGCAGTTCTTC.

The chain is built from TRBV28 and TRBJ2-1; 9 bases agree with TRBD1. The V segment lost 7 bases and the J segment 7 bases; nucleotides outside the gene matches: 8. Germline V lookup: CDR1 MDHEN, CDR2 SYDVKM. The CDR3 is 14 residues long. CDR3 amino acids: CASTPPQGANEQFF. The CDR3 DNA is TGTGCCAGCACCCCCCCACAGGGGGCTAATGAGCAGTTCTTC.

Comment on this clone: A read error may account for a junction end that differs from germline. Here the CDR3 DNA reads TGTGCCAGCAGCGAAGCACCACAGATTTCCCAAAACTATGGCTACACCTTC. It translates to CASSEAPQISQNYGYTF. The chain has TRBV2 and TRBJ1-2; D unresolved. The germline gives CDR1 SNHLY, CDR2 FYNNEI. The CDR3 is 17 residues long.

The rearrangement links TRBV7-6 to TRBJ2-1; a possible D gene is TRBD2 (6 bases). V lost 1 base to trimming and J lost 6 bases, with 22 bases between them. Germline V gene data show CDR1 as SGHVS and CDR2 as FNYEAQ. The CDR3 sequence is 18 residues long. The CDR3 reads CASSLGLYMGSGVNEQFF. The CDR3 nucleotides read TGTGCCAGCAGCTTAGGATTGTACATGGGGTCGGGGGTCAATGAGCAGTTCTTC.

The chain joins TRBV6-2 or TRBV6-3 to TRBJ1-5; 7 bases agree with TRBD1. The CDR3 totals 14 residues. V shed 6 bases and J 4 bases; nucleotides not matched to a gene: 6. Germline V lookup: CDR1 MNHEY, CDR2 SVGEGT. CDR3 coding DNA: TGTGCCAGCAGCCGACAGGGAAGTAATCAGCCCCAGCATTTT. Protein product: CASSRQGSNQPQHF.

In its sample, this clone is medium-sized. The rearrangement links TRBV5-6 to TRBJ1-5; D remains ambiguous. The CDR3 covers 13 residues. CDR1 and CDR2 from the germline V gene are SGHDT and YYEEEE. V was clipped by 2 bases and J by 9 bases, with 12 bases between them. This chain's CDR3 is CASSLRFDRPQHF. CDR3 DNA: TGTGCCAGCAGCTTACGGTTTGATCGGCCCCAGCATTTT.

This clone appeared once. V usage is TRBV9 and J usage is TRBJ1-4; 9 bases line up with TRBD1. V lost 1 base, J lost 0 bases, and 4 bases stayed unmatched. CDR1 is SGDLS, CDR2 YYNGEE, per germline. The CDR3 spans 17 residues. CDR3 nucleotide sequence: TGTGCCAGCAGCGTATTGGGACAGGGCTCAACTAATGAAAAACTGTTTTTT. Translation: CASSVLGQGSTNEKLFF.

The genes are TRBV27 and TRBJ2-5; TRBD1 matches at 7 bases. Germline V gene data show CDR1 as MNHEY and CDR2 as SMNVEV (reference sequence). CDR3 size: 14 residues. Germline trimming cut 7 bases from V and 1 base from J; bases unmatched to any gene: 6. The CDR3 bases are TGTGCCAGCATGGATACAGGGGTCCAAGAGACCCAGTACTTC. It is translated as CASMDTGVQETQYF.

The chain recombines TRBV15 with TRBJ2-5, with TRBD2 identical over 9 bases. The CDR3 covers 17 residues. CDR1 is LNHNV, CDR2 YYDKDF, per germline (reference sequence). V was pared by 1 base and J by 0 bases, with 6 bases of the junction left unmatched. The CDR3 is CATSRVASGAYQETQYF. The DNA of the CDR3 is TGTGCCACCAGCAGAGTGGCTAGCGGGGCGTACCAAGAGACCCAGTACTTC.

The V call is TRBV24-1, the J call TRBJ2-7; 13 nucleotides match TRBD2. This CDR3 contains 16 residues. V trimming: 2 bases; J trimming: 7 bases; junction bases outside the gene matches: 7. Looked up from germline, CDR1 is KGHDR and CDR2 is SFDVKD. The CDR3 DNA reads TGTGCCACCAGTGATTCTGGACTAGCGGGAGAGAGGGAGCAGTACTTC. Translation: CATSDSGLAGEREQYF.

This sequence joins TRBV6-2 or TRBV6-3 and TRBJ2-1; D might be TRBD2 (5 bases). The germline gives CDR1 MNHEY, CDR2 SVGEGT. The CDR3 is 15 amino acids. Trimming stripped 5 bases from V and 2 bases from J, with 13 bases between. CDR3 nucleotides: TGTGCCAGCAGTCAAGCAGCCGGGACCTACAATGAGCAGTTCTTC. Its translation is CASSQAAGTYNEQFF.

The gene calls are TRBV13 and TRBJ2-3, with TRBD2 identical over 12 bases. Trimming took 2 bases from V and 0 from J; bases not matched to a gene: 6. CDR3 length equals 18 residues. Germline V gives CDR1 PRHDT, CDR2 FYEKMQ (reference sequence). CDR3 loop: CASSLLAGGPLSTDTQYF. CDR3 DNA sequence: TGTGCCAGCAGCTTACTAGCGGGAGGGCCCCTTAGCACAGATACGCAGTATTTT. Using reference TRBV13 and TRBJ2-3 for the parts outside the CDR3, the full variable domain is AAGVIQSPRHLIKEKRETATLKCYPIPRHDTVYWYQQGPGQDPQFLISFYEKMQSDKGSIPDRFSAQQFSDYHSELNMSSLELGDSALYFCASSLLAGGPLSTDTQYFGPGTRLTVL.

This clone was observed a single time. V usage is TRBV2 and J usage is TRBJ1-6; D is uncertain. Trimming cost V 1 base and J 10 bases, with 11 bases left between them. This CDR3 is 14 amino acids long. In germline, CDR1 is SNHLY, CDR2 FYNNEI. The CDR3 loop reads CASSEGYYSSPLHF. CDR3 sequence (DNA): TGTGCCAGCAGTGAAGGGTATTATAGCTCACCCCTCCACTTT. Using reference TRBV2 and TRBJ1-6 for the parts outside the CDR3, the full variable domain is EPEVTQTPSHQVTQMGQEVILRCVPISNHLYFYWYRQILGQKVEFLVSFYNNEISEKSEIFDDQFSVERPDGSNFTLKIRSTKLEDSAMYFCASSEGYYSSPLHFGNGTRLTVT.

The chain uses TRBV5-4 and TRBJ2-1; 9 bases match TRBD2. The CDR3 totals 15 residues. V shed 1 base, J shed 3 bases, and the junction held 2 bases outside the gene matches. The germline gives CDR1 SGHNT, CDR2 YYREEE (reference sequence). The CDR3 region is CASSLRGGGYNEQFF. The CDR3 DNA follows: TGTGCCAGCAGCTTGCGCGGGGGGGGCTACAATGAGCAGTTCTTC.

V usage is TRBV6-4 and J usage is TRBJ2-7, with TRBD2 matching over 7 bases. CDR1 is MRHNA, CDR2 SNTAGT, per germline. The V gene end was trimmed by 5 bases and the J gene end by 7 bases; junction bases not matched to a gene: 11. There are 14 residues in the CDR3. The CDR3 DNA is TGTGCCAGCAGTTCAATCCGGACTAGTTTTGAGCAGTACTTC. Translation: CASSSIRTSFEQYF.

This chain links TRBV18 with TRBJ1-1; possibly TRBD1 for D (5 bases). The germline V gene has CDR1 KGHSH and CDR2 LQKENI. The CDR3 runs to 14 residues. V was cut by 5 bases and J by 5 bases, with 15 bases left in between. DNA of the CDR3: TGTGCCAGCTCATCCGGCGGGGGTGGTACTGAAGCTTTCTTT. This translates into CASSSGGGGTEAFF.